The 5 T cell receptor beta chains presented below share a single source sample, sequenced in a study of shared clonotypes between healthy human individuals. Repertoires were generated with immunoSEQ multiplex PCR, while TCRdb's copy carries only in-frame clones and drops some. The data contain about 980,000 clones, 60% to 85% of them singletons. Source material: memory CD4+ T cells sorted from blood. The subset: CD45RA-negative fraction. The receptors here all came from a young man in good health.

There are a few counts of this clone. Distinct nucleotide sequences in the sample also encode this CDR3. V gene TRBV6-5 combines with J gene TRBJ1-1; 7 nucleotides agree with TRBD1. V was clipped by 2 bases and J by 1 base; unmatched bases: 1. Germline V gene lookup returns CDR1 MNHEY and CDR2 SVGAGI. The CDR3 length is 14 residues. In nucleotides, the CDR3 is TGTGCCAGCAGTTACCGGACAGGGAACACTGAAGCTTTCTTT. The encoded protein is CASSYRTGNTEAFF.

This clone was recorded at least ten times. The J gene is TRBJ1-2, the V gene TRBV6-1; 7 bases line up with TRBD1. CDR1 and CDR2 (germline): MNHNS, SASEGT. The CDR3 is 14 residues long. The V gene end was trimmed by 3 bases and the J gene end by 4 bases; junction bases not matched to a gene: 5. The chain's CDR3 is CASSDFTGVYGYTF. As DNA, the CDR3 is TGTGCCAGCAGTGACTTTACAGGGGTCTATGGCTACACCTTC.

Details on this clone: The same CDR3 also results from other DNA sequences found in this sample. This sequence joins TRBV30 and TRBJ1-5, with D uncertain. The CDR3 spans 14 residues. Trimming pared 0 bases from V and 2 bases from J, leaving 8 bases between. Germline V gene data show CDR1 as GTSNPN and CDR2 as SVGIG (reference sequence). The CDR3 DNA is TGTGCCTGGAGTGTGGTCGGGGGCAATCAGCCCCAGCATTTT. Translating it yields CAWSVVGGNQPQHF.

The chain employs TRBV5-1 and TRBJ2-1; perhaps D is TRBD1 or TRBD2 (5 bases each). The CDR3 runs 16 residues. Deletions cut 0 bases from V and 4 bases from J, with 14 bases between. CDR1 and CDR2 from the germline V gene are SGHRS and YFSETQ. CDR3 protein: CASSLGGTENYNEQFF. The DNA for the CDR3 is TGCGCCAGCAGCTTGGGTGGGACCGAAAATTACAATGAGCAGTTCTTC.

CDR3 DNA: TGTGCCAGCAGCTTAAAAGGGCAGGGAACCTACGAGCAGTACTTC. Its protein is CASSLKGQGTYEQYF. The chain carries TRBV11-2 and TRBJ2-7; maybe TRBD1 (5 bases). Germline lookup yields CDR1 SGHAT and CDR2 FQNNGV. The CDR3 runs 15 residues. Trimming left V 2 bases short and J 2 bases short, with 13 bases between.